This T cell receptor (beta chain) was profiled in a study of multiple sclerosis patients with progressive multifocal leukoencephalopathy. General observations from the study: Expanded clones at PML onset predated and persisted through natalizumab therapy. At PML onset, no shared TRBV or TRBJ gene usage was seen.

The assay was run at survey level. The method was immunoSEQ multiplex PCR; TCRdb's version includes in-frame clones alone and lacks a portion of them. The sample shows 25,000 to 35,000 clones, about 91% of them seen only once. In germline, CDR1 is SGHRS, CDR2 YFSETQ. V gave up 2 bases and J gave up 1 base, with 2 bases separating them. This CDR3 spans 12 amino acids. Details on this clone: Its target is not known.

Stated time point: before natalizumab initiation. Specimen: PBMCs. The chain uses TRBV5-1 and TRBJ2-3; D is undetermined. The receptor's source is a human donor with multiple sclerosis. CDR3 sequence (DNA): TGCGCCAGCAGCTTCGGCACAGATACGCAGTATTTT. It is translated as CASSFGTDTQYF.